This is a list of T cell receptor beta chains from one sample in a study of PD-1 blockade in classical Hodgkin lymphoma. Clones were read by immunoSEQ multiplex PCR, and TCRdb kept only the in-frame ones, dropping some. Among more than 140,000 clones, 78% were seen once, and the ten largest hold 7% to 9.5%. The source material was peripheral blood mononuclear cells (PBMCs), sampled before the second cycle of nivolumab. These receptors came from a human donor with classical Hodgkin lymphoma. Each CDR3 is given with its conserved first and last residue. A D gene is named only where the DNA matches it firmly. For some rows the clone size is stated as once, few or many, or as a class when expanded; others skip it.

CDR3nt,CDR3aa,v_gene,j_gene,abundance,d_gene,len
TGTGCCAGCAGCATTCACCGACAGGACCACAATGAGCAGTTCTTC,CASSIHRQDHNEQFF,TRBV7-9,TRBJ2-1,few,-,15
TGTGCCAGCAGCTACCGGGACTCCAGGGGCAATGAGCAGTTCTTC,CASSYRDSRGNEQFF,TRBV7-2,TRBJ2-1,-,-,15
TGTGCCAGCAGTGGGGGTCCAGCAAACTATGGCTACACCTTC,CASSGGPANYGYTF,TRBV6-1,TRBJ1-2,-,-,14
TGTGCCAGCTCACGGGACGGGCGAATGAACACTGAAGCTTTCTTT,CASSRDGRMNTEAFF,TRBV6-5,TRBJ1-1,-,-,15
TGTGCCAGCAGTTCGACACAGCGCAATCAGCCCCAGCATTTT,CASSSTQRNQPQHF,TRBV2,TRBJ1-5,few,-,14
TGTGCTAGCAGCTTAGAGCCTAGCTCGTACGAGCAGTACTTC,CASSLEPSSYEQYF,TRBV7-7,TRBJ2-7,-,-,14
TGTGCCAGCAGCTTGCCCAATCAGCCCCAGCATTTT,CASSLPNQPQHF,TRBV5-6,TRBJ1-5,few,-,12
TGTGCCAGCAGCGAGAGCGGGAGCACAGATACGCAGTATTTT,CASSESGSTDTQYF,TRBV7-2,TRBJ2-3,-,-,14
TGTGCCAGCAGTTCAAACAATGAGCAGTTCTTC,CASSSNNEQFF,TRBV6-6,TRBJ2-1,-,-,11
TGTGCCAGCAGGACAGGTAACACTGAAGCTTTCTTT,CASRTGNTEAFF,TRBV27,TRBJ1-1,few,-,12
TGTGCCAGCAGTTCCATAGCGACTGGGAACTATGGCTACACCTTC,CASSSIATGNYGYTF,TRBV28,TRBJ1-2,-,-,15